The clone carrying this T cell receptor beta chain was counted at least ten times. Its antigen is not identified. Trimming removed 4 bases from V and 1 base from J; junction bases left unmatched: 6. The CDR3 is 14 amino acids. The germline gives CDR1 SQVTM, CDR2 ANQGSEA. The data stem from a study of CD8+CD57+ T cells in acquired aplastic anemia. For the study at large: DNA from sorted CD4+ and CD8+ cells averaged around 3.5 ug. Healthy CD8+ samples averaged roughly 9.9 million reads.

TCR beta VDJ and CDR3 profiles were obtained from a genomic DNA template. TCRdb analysed the reads with MiXCR anew, one entry per CDR3 protein. The sample lists 100,000 to 150,000 distinct CDR3 sequences, around 46% occurring once. Study-level findings and limits: Any difference that existed in CD8+ Simpson's diversity between patients and controls was not significant.

Sequences were obtained from sorted CD4+, CD8+, or CD8+CD57+ T cells (not recorded which) from PBMCs. This receptor was identified in a human donor in good health, serving as a control. The chain is built from TRBV29-1 and TRBJ2-5; 7 nucleotides match TRBD1. This chain's CDR3 is CSVGSGTVQETQYF. The CDR3 bases are TGCAGCGTTGGGTCCGGGACAGTCCAAGAGACCCAGTACTTC.